This T cell receptor beta chain was recovered during a study of shared clonotypes between healthy human individuals. Turning to the study itself: Aged 18 to 49, the donors were a couple of women and a few men.

About this clone itself: Antigen specificity is unknown.

Naive CD8 populations comprised CD45RO-negative cells positively selected for CCR7, excluding terminally differentiated effector memory CD45RA+ cells. Germline CDR1 SGHVS, CDR2 FNYEAQ. The CDR3 is 16 residues long. The V end lost 1 base, the J end lost 0 bases, and 9 bases lay between the germline ends. The study, taken as a whole, reports: Incomplete sequencing of sorted subsets was indicated by rarefaction despite large depth. The sharing of 5% to 5.5% of naive CD4 clonotypes was seen across a handful of donors.

Sequencing used immunoSEQ multiplex PCR; TCRdb keeps in-frame clones, though not all of them. The data hold about 580,000 clones, with roughly 98% observed a single time. The clonotype comes from a man under 40 in good health. Sequences were obtained from naive CD8+ T cells sorted from blood. V usage is TRBV7-6 and J usage is TRBJ1-4; no firm D call. The CDR3 bases are TGTGCCAGCAGCTTAGAACTAGTGACAACTAATGAAAAACTGTTTTTT. Translation: CASSLELVTTNEKLFF.